This T cell receptor (beta chain) was identified in a study of human T cells and chemical hapten exposure. Study-wide context: Minor pooled library volume differences mainly drove per-sample TCR yield variation.

The sample's time point: patch test 1, 2 weeks after DPC sensitization. Sample treatment: therapeutic diphenylcyclopropenone sensitization with weekly scalp DPC. The CDR3 contains 17 residues. The ends were cut back, 0 bases at V and 0 bases at J, with 13 bases in the middle. From germline, CDR1 is SGDLS and CDR2 YYNGEE. TCRdb reanalysed the RACE reads using MiXCR and keeps one entry per CDR3 protein. The sample has 85,000 or so distinct CDR3 sequences, about 10% seen once. In the case of this clonotype: The antigen is not known.

Broader study findings: DPC sensitization produced no change in TCRs with frequency above 1 in 1000.

The sequencing used whole blood, collected in connection with sensitization to the hapten diphenylcyclopropenone (DPC). The genes are TRBV9 and TRBJ1-3; D remains unclear. This sequence was found in a woman in her forties or fifties with alopecia areata. Some clones in this sample may be carry-over from other donors' samples. The CDR3 loop reads CASSVAHGPGSGNTIYF. The CDR3 nucleotides read TGTGCCAGCAGCGTAGCTCACGGTCCGGGCTCTGGAAACACCATATATTTT.